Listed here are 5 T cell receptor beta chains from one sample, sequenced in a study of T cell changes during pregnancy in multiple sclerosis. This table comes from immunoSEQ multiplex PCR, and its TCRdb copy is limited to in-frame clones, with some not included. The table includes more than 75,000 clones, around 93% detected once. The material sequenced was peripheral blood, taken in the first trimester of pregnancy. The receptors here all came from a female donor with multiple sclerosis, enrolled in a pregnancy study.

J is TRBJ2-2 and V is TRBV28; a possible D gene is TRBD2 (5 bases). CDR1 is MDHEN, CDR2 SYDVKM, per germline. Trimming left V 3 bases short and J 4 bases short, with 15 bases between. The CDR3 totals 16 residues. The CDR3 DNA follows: TGTGCCAGCAGTTTCTCTACCCCCCGGGGCACCGGGGAGCTGTTTTTT. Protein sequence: CASSFSTPRGTGELFF.

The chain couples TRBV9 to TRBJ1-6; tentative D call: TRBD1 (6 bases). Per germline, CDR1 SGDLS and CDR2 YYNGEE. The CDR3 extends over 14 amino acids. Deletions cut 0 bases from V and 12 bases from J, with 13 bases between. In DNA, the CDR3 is TGTGCCAGCAGCGTAGAGGACAGCGCGCAACCCCTCCACTTT. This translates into CASSVEDSAQPLHF.

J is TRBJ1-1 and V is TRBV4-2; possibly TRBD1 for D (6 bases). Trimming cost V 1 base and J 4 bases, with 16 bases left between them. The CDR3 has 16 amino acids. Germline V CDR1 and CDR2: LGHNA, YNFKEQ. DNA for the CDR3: TGTGCCAGCAGCCAAGCGGGGGGGGCGACTGGCACTGAAGCTTTCTTT. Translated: CASSQAGGATGTEAFF.

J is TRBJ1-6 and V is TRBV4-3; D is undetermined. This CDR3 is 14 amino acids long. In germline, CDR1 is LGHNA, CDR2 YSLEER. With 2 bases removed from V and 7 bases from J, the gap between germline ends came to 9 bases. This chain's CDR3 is CASSQSIPNSPLHF. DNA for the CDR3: TGCGCCAGCAGCCAATCTATTCCAAATTCACCCCTCCACTTT.

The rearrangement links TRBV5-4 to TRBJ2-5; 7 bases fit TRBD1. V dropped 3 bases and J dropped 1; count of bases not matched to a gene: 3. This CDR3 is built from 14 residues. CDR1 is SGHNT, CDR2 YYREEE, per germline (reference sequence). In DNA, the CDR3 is TGTGCCAGCAGCTCCGGGACAGCCCAAGAGACCCAGTACTTC. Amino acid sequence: CASSSGTAQETQYF.